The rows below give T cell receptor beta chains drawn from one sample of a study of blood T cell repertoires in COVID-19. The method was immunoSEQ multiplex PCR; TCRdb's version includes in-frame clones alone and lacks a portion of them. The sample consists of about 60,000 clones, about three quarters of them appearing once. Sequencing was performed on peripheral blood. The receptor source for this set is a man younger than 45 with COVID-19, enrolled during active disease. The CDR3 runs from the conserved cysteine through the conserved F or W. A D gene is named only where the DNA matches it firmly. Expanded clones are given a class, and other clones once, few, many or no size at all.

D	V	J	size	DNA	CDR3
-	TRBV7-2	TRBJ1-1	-	TGTGCCAGCAGCTTAGGAGGGCCCCAGAGGGCTGAAGCTTTCTTT	CASSLGGPQRAEAFF
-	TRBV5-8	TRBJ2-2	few	TGTGCCAGCAGCCTGTGGACTGGAACCGGGGAGCTGTTTTTT	CASSLWTGTGELFF
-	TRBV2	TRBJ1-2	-	TGTGCCTCTCCGGACGCGCAGCTTGGGAGGGTCGGAACCTTC	CASPDAQLGRVGTF
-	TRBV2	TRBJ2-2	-	TGTGCCAGCAGATGGACACAGAACACCGGGGAGCTGTTTTTT	CASRWTQNTGELFF
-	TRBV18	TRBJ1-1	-	TGTGCCAGCTCACCTACAGAAATGAACACTGAAGCTTTCTTT	CASSPTEMNTEAFF
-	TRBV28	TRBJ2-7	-	TGTGCCAGCAGTGGCCCCGACAGGCCCTACGAGCAGTACTTC	CASSGPDRPYEQYF
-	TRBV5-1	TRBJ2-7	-	TGCGCCAGCAGCTTGGCCCTAGGGGAAACCTACGAGCAGTACTTC	CASSLALGETYEQYF
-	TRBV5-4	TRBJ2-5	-	TGTGCCAGCAGCTTGGGTTCAGGGGTAGAGACCCAGTACTTC	CASSLGSGVETQYF
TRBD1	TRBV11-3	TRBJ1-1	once	TGTGCCAGCTACCCCGGGACAGGGTTGAACACTGAAGCTTTCTTT	CASYPGTGLNTEAFF
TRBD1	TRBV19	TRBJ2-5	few	TGTGCCAGTAGCCACGGGACAGGTCAAGAGACCCAGTACTTC	CASSHGTGQETQYF
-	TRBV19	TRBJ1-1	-	TGTGCCAGTAGATGGGGGGTAAGGACTGAAGCTTTCTTT	CASRWGVRTEAFF
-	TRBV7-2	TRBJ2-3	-	TGTGCCAGCAGCTTAAACTCTCTTCGCACAGATACGCAGTATTTT	CASSLNSLRTDTQYF
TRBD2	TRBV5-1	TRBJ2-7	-	TGCGCCAGCAGCTCGAGACTAGCGGGGCGCTACGAGCAGTACTTC	CASSSRLAGRYEQYF
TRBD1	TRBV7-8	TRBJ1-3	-	TGTGCCAGCAGCTTATACAGGGGGCCCAGCTCTGGAAACACCATATATTTT	CASSLYRGPSSGNTIYF
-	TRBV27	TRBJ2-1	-	TGTGCCAGCAGTGTCGTCCACAGGGAAAATGAGCAGTTCTTC	CASSVVHRENEQFF
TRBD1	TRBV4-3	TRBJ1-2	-	TGCGCCAGCAGCCGAGGACAGGGACTATATGGCTACACCTTC	CASSRGQGLYGYTF
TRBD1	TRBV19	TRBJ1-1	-	TGTGCCAGTAGTAAAGGCCTCGGGACAGCCAACACTGAAGCTTTCTTT	CASSKGLGTANTEAFF
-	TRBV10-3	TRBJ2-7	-	TGTGCCATCAGTGATCAAGAGGGATTCTCCTACGAGCAGTACTTC	CAISDQEGFSYEQYF
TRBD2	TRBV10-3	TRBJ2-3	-	TGTGCCATCAGGGCGACTAGCGGGGGTGCAGATACGCAGTATTTT	CAIRATSGGADTQYF
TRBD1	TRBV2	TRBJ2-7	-	TGTGCCAGCAAGTGGCAGGGGGCTTTGGAGCAGTACTTC	CASKWQGALEQYF